This note documents a single T cell receptor beta chain sequence. The target of this receptor is not known. No base quality information exists; no much larger clone differs at one position. A single peripheral blood draw of approximately 120 mL on average was collected from each donor into heparinised tubes. A BD FACSAria II was used to sort naive, central memory, regulatory and stem cell-like memory CD4+ T cells with a panel that included CD45RO, CCR7, CD25, CD127, CD95 and CD27. Every sorted population had a purity above 95%. PBMCs were isolated right away by Lymphoprep density gradient centrifugation and were stained directly, without culture. So that batch effects would be minimized, each experiment stained and sorted samples in pairs, pairing one healthy donor with one patient. The data stem from a study of beta chain features in type 1 diabetes (dated by TCRdb to 2016 to 2019). Study-level background: Patients and healthy donors did not differ in mean age, gender distribution, total cell number or subset yield. A total of 85 million to 140 million sorted cells were examined across all samples, and the number of cells per subset was strongly correlated with RNA yield. The study compared TCRB repertoires of sorted circulating CD4+ T cell subsets between recently diagnosed type 1 diabetes patients and matched healthy donors. Whereas all 30 or so donors provided naive and central memory subsets, regulatory and stem cell-like memory subsets were isolated from just 8 patients and about eight healthy donors.

The entire amount of isolated RNA was reverse transcribed using the High Capacity cDNA Reverse Transcription Kit, so the sequenced TCRB transcripts were expressed ones. Deep immunoSEQ sequencing was performed on naive, central memory and regulatory T cell samples, with an average of approximately 3.9 million total reads per sample. Sorted cells were lysed in RLT buffer, and RNA was extracted using DNase-treated RNeasy Micro or Mini kits according to cell number. To prevent cross-contamination, every cell subset was processed on its own, while patient and healthy donor samples were processed together. TCRB sequences were amplified from cDNA with the immunoSEQ multiplex PCR, producing 87-bp fragments spanning the CDR3 region. The amplicons were sequenced using the Illumina HiSeq platform. The study's own analysis went as follows. PCR bias was computationally corrected using synthetic template baselines, reads within Hamming distance 2 were collapsed, and singletons that could not be merged were discarded. Reads were aligned against IMGT so that V, D and J genes, CDR3 length and insertions or deletions at six rearrangement sites could be assigned. Within each subset, clonotype counts were normalized to sorted cell number, and only after that were true diversity and Gini coefficients computed with the tcR R package. Repertoire sharing was quantified using the overlap coefficient calculated on TCRB nucleotide sequences. Out-of-frame TCRB sequences from naive cells were analyzed to stand in for the pre-selection repertoire. In its TCRdb copy, this immuneACCESS table keeps in-frame sequences only and misses some clones. Where compared with another copy, unresolved V genes explain less than half of these, and the others have no known cause. The D gene and trimming were derived from the DNA, and the V and J assignments and clone size from that table. The sample has just over 600,000 clones on record, around 15% of them singletons. The ten largest clones add up to approximately 0.087% of the sample.

Overall results and qualifications from the work: At VDJ recombination sites, patients with type 1 diabetes made fewer insertions and deleted more nucleotides, a pattern implying thymic rearrangement abnormalities. PCR might favor shorter templates, but patient and control samples were amplified and corrected together, so any skew would affect both groups equally. Because small numbers of individuals were included in the HLA sub-analyses, any influence of HLA type on TCRB rearrangement was left unresolved. Type 1 diabetes patients showed a moderate but significant shortening of TCRB CDR3 length in all four CD4+ subsets. Because cDNA was sequenced instead of genomic DNA, activated cells with high expression could be over-represented, although the groups did not differ in activation or CD3 levels. Naive, central memory and regulatory TCRB repertoires appeared to be more alike among patients than among healthy donors.

This TCR was recovered from a young man in good health. The sequenced material came from naive CD4+ T cells from blood. Sample cell subset or site, as interpreted from the label and publication: true naive CD4+ T cells.

The bases are TGTGCCAGCTTCGGGTGGGGAGATTATGGCTACACCTTC. Translation gives CASFGWGDYGYTF. Recombination joined TRBV27 with TRBJ1-2, with the D gene not clear enough to name. According to the germline V gene (reference sequence), CDR1 reads MNHEY and CDR2 reads SMNVEV. From its cysteine to its phenylalanine, the CDR3 spans 13 amino acids. Kept here is only the CDR3 DNA, which spans 39 bases and is read in frame from base 1. The junction shows trimming of 8 bases on V and 5 bases on J, plus 15 bases between the germline ends.